This TCR beta chain originates from a study of identical twins (dated by TCRdb to the mid-2010s). In the study overall: To test whether fetal clonotypes persist, this study deep-sequenced TCR alpha and beta repertoires from monozygotic twins, from unrelated adults of various ages, and from cord blood. Replicate twin experiments were performed at different times using different library preparation protocols to rule out contamination.

From the cysteine up to the phenylalanine, the CDR3 has a length of 14 residues. The read is trimmed to its CDR3 DNA, 42 bases read in frame from base 1. The germline V gene yields KGHSY for CDR1 and FQNENV for CDR2. The junction carries 7 bases between V and J, which are trimmed by 0 bases and 2 bases respectively. This clonotype occurred a few times. Its antigen target is currently unknown. The record has no base qualities; no much larger clone is one base away. Receptors were amplified or captured by 5' RACE. Sequencing used an Illumina HiSeq 2000. A universal primer binding site was introduced by template switching, and a unique molecular identifier was present in the final cDNA, enabling accurate counting of TCR cDNA molecules. Specific primers in the conserved constant-segment region were used to synthesize first-strand cDNA for the TCR alpha and beta chains. Each cDNA library was double barcoded, with a SMART-Mk sample barcode plus Illumina barcodes, to control for contamination. Two successive PCR steps introduced TruSeq adapter sequences along with Illumina sample barcodes. Sequencing of the TCR alpha and beta cDNA libraries was done on the Illumina HiSeq platform using custom primers. The paper's processing steps were these. MiGEC was used to process raw reads and extract unique molecular identifiers, and MiXCR was used to find CDR3 positions. Recombination models were inferred per individual with the repgenHMM and IGoR tools using an EM algorithm. The tcR package in R was used for shared clonotype analysis, with sharing normalized by the product of cloneset sizes. To study raw recombination free of thymic and clonal selection effects, out-of-frame nonproductive sequences were analyzed. TCRdb redid the processing of the public reads, applying fastp at Q25 and MiXCR, and retained in-frame beta chains. All rows with the same CDR3 protein become a single entry with the most common DNA and genes. The V and J calls, along with clone size, are taken from TCRdb and not from the paper's own processing. Within this sample are more than 1.5 million distinct CDR3 sequences, with less than 40% of them counted one time only. About 0.27% of the sample comes from the top ten.

All donors were healthy Caucasians. Broad study findings and their caveats: Zero-insertion analyses could be partly confounded by invariant T cells such as MAIT and iNKT, though diverse VJ usage argued against such confounding for most clonotypes. Fewer insertions were carried by abundant cord blood beta clonotypes; a weaker similar trend was observed in young adult naive repertoires, while no such trend was observed in memory repertoires. A weaker excess of twin sharing was found in beta out-of-frame sequences because the signal-to-noise ratio was lowered by fewer shared sequences. Conclusions relied on cross-sectional statistical analysis, since the same donors could not be followed over many years. Compared with coincidental sharing between unrelated individuals, out-of-frame TCR alpha sequences shared between twins had an excess of sequences with low generation probability. In monozygotic twins, out-of-frame TCR alpha sharing was systematically underestimated by recombination models, although the models agreed with sharing between unrelated individuals.

The source is a newborn girl in good health. The sequencing sample was made of cord blood. The V gene is TRBV16 and the J gene is TRBJ2-5, with the D gene call left open. CDR3 protein: CASSQSIAQETQYF. The nucleotide sequence is TGTGCCAGCAGCCAATCGATCGCTCAAGAGACCCAGTACTTC. With all but the CDR3 taken from the reference TRBV16 and TRBJ2-5 genes, the full variable domain is: GEEVAQTPKHLVRGEGQKAKLYCAPIKGHSYVFWYQQVLKNEFKFLISFQNENVFDETGMPKERFSAKCLPNSPCSLEIQATKLEDSAVYFCASSQSIAQETQYFGPGTRLLVL.